This T cell receptor beta chain originates from a study of cytomegalovirus exposure and HLA in healthy donors. Study results and caveats: The study labeled around 160 TCR beta chains cytomegalovirus-associated. Later analysis demonstrated an association between a missense DCLRE1C variant and TCR beta V- and J-gene trimming.

The CDR3 loop spans 16 amino acids. The V end lost 3 bases, the J end lost 4 bases, and 17 bases lay between the germline ends. The germline CDR1 and CDR2 sequences are SGHDT and YYEEEE. With regard to this clone: Its target is unknown.

PCR employed 60 Vbeta and 13 Jbeta primers. Generated by immunoSEQ multiplex PCR, the TCRdb table keeps only in-frame clones and is missing some. The table shows some 270,000 clones, with under 90% occurring only once. The receptor was isolated from a girl aged 2 to 10 in good health and CMV-seronegative. Sequencing was performed on PBMCs. This sequence joins TRBV5-6 and TRBJ2-1; D may be TRBD2 (6 bases). The DNA for the CDR3 is TGTGCCAGCAGCTCTCTACGTAGCGGACTATACAATGAGCAGTTCTTC. It specifies CASSSLRSGLYNEQFF.